The present T cell receptor beta chain was sequenced within a study of T cells in Graves' hyperthyroidism and ophthalmopathy. Looking at the study overall: Specimen type is peripheral blood, collected at initial diagnosis prior to any treatment. Study findings and constraints: Also found in blood were most expanded thyroid clonotypes above 0.001.

The CDR3 loop spans 15 amino acids. V gave up 0 bases and J gave up 2 bases, with 9 bases separating them. Germline CDR1 is KGHDR and CDR2 is SFDVKD. At least ten counts were recorded for this clonotype. Its antigen is as yet unknown. Amplification of TCR beta CDR3 regions used RNA as the template. TCR CDR3 underwent first-round RT-PCR with the HTBI primer set. TCRdb re-called the multiplex PCR reads with MiXCR, one entry per CDR3 protein. The table has around 300,000 distinct CDR3 sequences, under 30% seen once. Thyroid ultrasound, orbital computed tomography, clinical symptoms, and serum thyroxine and TRAb underpinned diagnoses.

The rearrangement joins TRBV24-1 to TRBJ2-5; D is perhaps TRBD1 (6 bases). The sequencing input was blood. The origin of this receptor is a middle-aged man with Graves' hyperthyroidism that later progressed to Graves' ophthalmopathy. DNA for the CDR3: TGTGCCACCAGTGATTTGACAGGGCAGCAAGAGACCCAGTACTTC. Translation: CATSDLTGQQETQYF.